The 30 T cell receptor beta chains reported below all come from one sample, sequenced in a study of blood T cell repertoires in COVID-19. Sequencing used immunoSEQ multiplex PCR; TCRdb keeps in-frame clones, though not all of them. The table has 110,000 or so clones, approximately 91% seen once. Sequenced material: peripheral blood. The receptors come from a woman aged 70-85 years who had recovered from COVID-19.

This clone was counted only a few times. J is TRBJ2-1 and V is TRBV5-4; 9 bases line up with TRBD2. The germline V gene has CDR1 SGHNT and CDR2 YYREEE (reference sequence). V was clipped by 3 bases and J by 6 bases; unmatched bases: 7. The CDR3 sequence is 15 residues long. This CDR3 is CASSSWSSGSNEQFF. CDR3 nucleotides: TGTGCCAGCAGCTCCTGGAGTAGCGGGAGCAATGAGCAGTTCTTC.

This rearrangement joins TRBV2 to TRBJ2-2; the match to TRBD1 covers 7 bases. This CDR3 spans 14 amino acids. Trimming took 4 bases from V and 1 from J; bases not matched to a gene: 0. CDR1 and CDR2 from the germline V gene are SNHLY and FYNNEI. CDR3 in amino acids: CASSGQGNTGELFF. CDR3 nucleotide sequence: TGTGCCAGCAGTGGACAGGGGAACACCGGGGAGCTGTTTTTT.

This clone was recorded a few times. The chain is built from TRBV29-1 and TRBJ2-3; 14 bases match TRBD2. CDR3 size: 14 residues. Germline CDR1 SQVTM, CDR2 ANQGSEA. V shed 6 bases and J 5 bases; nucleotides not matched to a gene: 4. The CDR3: CSVGLAGDIDTQYF. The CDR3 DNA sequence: TGCAGCGTGGGACTAGCGGGGGATATAGATACGCAGTATTTT.

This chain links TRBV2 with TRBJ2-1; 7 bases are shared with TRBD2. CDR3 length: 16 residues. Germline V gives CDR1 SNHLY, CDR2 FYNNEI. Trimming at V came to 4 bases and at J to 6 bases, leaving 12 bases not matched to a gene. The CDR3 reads CASSARSGWITNEQFF. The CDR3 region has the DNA TGTGCCAGCAGTGCCCGTAGCGGGTGGATAACCAATGAGCAGTTCTTC.

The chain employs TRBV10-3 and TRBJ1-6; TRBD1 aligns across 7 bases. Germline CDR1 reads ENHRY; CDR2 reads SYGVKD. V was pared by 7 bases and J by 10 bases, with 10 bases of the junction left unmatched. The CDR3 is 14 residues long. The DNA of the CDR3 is TGTGCCATCAATGACTCAGGGGGAAGGTCACCCCTCCACTTT. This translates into CAINDSGGRSPLHF.

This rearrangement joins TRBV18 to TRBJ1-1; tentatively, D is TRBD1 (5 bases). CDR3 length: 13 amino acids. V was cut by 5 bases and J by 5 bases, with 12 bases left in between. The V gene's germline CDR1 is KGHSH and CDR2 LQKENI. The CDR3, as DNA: TGTGCCAGCTCAACAAGGGGAAGAACTGAAGCTTTCTTT. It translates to CASSTRGRTEAFF.

In DNA form, the CDR3 reads TGTGCCAGCAGCTTATCAGGGGATACGCAGTATTTT. Translation: CASSLSGDTQYF. The chain links TRBV7-2 to TRBJ2-3; D might be TRBD1 (5 bases). The germline gives CDR1 SGHTA, CDR2 FQGNSA. CDR3 length: 12 residues. Trimming left V 2 bases short and J 6 bases short, with 6 bases between.

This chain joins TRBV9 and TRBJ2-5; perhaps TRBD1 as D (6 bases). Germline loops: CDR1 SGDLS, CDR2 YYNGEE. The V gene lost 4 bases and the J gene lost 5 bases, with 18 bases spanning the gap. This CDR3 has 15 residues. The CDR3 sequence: CASSPRGGTGETQYF. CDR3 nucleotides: TGTGCCAGCAGCCCCCGGGGTGGAACAGGGGAGACCCAGTACTTC.

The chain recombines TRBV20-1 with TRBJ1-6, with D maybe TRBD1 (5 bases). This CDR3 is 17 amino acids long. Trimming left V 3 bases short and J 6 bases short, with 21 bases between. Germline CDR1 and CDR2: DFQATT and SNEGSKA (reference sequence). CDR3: CSASEVTAGIANSPLHF. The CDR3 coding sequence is TGCAGTGCTAGTGAGGTGACAGCGGGAATCGCTAATTCACCCCTCCACTTT.

For the CDR3, the DNA is TGTGCCACCAGCACCCGGGGACAAGGGGCCTCCTACGAGCAGTACTTC. Its translation is CATSTRGQGASYEQYF. The chain uses TRBV15 and TRBJ2-7, with a weak D call TRBD1 (6 bases). Germline V gene lookup returns CDR1 LNHNV and CDR2 YYDKDF (reference sequence). Trimming removed 4 bases at V and 0 bases at J, with 16 bases between. This CDR3 has 16 amino acids.

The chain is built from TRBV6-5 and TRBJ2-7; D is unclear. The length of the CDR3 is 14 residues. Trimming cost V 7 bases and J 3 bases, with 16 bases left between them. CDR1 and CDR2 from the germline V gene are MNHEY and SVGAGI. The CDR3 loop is CASTTGIRIYEQYF. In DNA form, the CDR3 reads TGTGCCAGCACCACCGGTATCAGGATCTACGAGCAGTACTTC.

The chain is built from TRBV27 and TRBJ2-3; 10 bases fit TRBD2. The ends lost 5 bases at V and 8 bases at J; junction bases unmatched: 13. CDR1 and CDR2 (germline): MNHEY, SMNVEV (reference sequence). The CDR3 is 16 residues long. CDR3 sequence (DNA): TGTGCCAGCAGTGCCCTAGCGGGAGTCCCTATCGGTACGCAGTATTTT. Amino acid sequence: CASSALAGVPIGTQYF.

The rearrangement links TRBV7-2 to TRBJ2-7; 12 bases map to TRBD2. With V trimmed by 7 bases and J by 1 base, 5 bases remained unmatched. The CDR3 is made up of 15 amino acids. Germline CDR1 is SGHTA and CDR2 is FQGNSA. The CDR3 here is CASMRGTSGSYEQYF. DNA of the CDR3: TGTGCCAGCATGAGAGGGACTAGCGGGTCCTACGAGCAGTACTTC.

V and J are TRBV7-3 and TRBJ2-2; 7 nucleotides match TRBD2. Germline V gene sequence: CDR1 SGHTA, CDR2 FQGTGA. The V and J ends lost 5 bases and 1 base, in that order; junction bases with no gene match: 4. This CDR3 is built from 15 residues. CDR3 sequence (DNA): TGTGCCAGCAGCCGCGCGGGGGTGAACACCGGGGAGCTGTTTTTT. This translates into CASSRAGVNTGELFF. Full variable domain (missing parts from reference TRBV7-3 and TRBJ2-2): GAGVSQTPSNKVTEKGKYVELRCDPISGHTALYWYRQSLGQGPEFLIYFQGTGAADDSGLPNDRFFAVRPEGSVSTLKIQRTERGDSAVYLCASSRAGVNTGELFFGEGSRLTVL.

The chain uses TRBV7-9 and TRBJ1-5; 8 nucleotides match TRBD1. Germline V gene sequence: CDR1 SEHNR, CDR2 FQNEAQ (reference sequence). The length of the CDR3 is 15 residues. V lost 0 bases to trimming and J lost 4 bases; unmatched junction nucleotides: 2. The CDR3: CASSLATGANQPQHF. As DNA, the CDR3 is TGTGCCAGCAGCTTAGCGACAGGGGCAAATCAGCCCCAGCATTTT.

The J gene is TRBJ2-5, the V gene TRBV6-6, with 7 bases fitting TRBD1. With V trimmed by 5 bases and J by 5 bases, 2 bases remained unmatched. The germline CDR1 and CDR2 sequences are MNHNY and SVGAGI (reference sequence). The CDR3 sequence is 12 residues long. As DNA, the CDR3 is TGTGCCAGCAGTCAGGGGGAGGAGACCCAGTACTTC. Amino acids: CASSQGEETQYF.

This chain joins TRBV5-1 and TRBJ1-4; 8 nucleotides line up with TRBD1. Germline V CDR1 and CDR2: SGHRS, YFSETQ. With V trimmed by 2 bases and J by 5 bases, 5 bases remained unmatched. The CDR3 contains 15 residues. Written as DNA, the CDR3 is TGCGCCAGCAGCTTCCAGGGGGCCGAGAATGAAAAACTGTTTTTT. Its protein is CASSFQGAENEKLFF.

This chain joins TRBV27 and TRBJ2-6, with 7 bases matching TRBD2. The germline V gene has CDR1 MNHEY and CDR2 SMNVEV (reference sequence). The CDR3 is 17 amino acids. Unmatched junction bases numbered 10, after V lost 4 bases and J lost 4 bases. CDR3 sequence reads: CASSSRSAGAGANVLTF. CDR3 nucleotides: TGTGCCAGCAGTTCCCGAAGCGCGGGAGCGGGGGCCAACGTCCTGACTTTC.

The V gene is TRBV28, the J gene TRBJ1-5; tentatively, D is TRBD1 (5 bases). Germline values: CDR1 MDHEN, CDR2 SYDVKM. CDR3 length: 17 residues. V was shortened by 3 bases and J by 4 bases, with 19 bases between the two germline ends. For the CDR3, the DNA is TGTGCCAGCAGTTTCTTGCCGGCCGGGGGACGGAATCAGCCCCAGCATTTT. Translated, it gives CASSFLPAGGRNQPQHF.

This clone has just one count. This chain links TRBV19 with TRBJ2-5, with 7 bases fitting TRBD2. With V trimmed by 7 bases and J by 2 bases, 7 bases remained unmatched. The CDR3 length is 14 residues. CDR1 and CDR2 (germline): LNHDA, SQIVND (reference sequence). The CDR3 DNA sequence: TGTGCCAGTACCCCTAGCGGTCTACAAGAGACCCAGTACTTC. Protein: CASTPSGLQETQYF. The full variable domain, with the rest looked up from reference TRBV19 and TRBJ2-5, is DGGITQSPKYLFRKEGQNVTLSCEQNLNHDAMYWYRQDPGQGLRLIYYSQIVNDFQKGDIAEGYSVSREKKESFPLTVTSAQKNPTAFYLCASTPSGLQETQYFGPGTRLLVL.

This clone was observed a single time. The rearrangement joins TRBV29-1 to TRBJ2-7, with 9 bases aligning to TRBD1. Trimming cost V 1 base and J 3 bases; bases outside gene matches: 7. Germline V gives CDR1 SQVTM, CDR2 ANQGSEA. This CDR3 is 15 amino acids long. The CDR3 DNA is TGCAGCGTTGAAGCCCTTGACAGGGGGAACTACGAGCAGTACTTC. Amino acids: CSVEALDRGNYEQYF.

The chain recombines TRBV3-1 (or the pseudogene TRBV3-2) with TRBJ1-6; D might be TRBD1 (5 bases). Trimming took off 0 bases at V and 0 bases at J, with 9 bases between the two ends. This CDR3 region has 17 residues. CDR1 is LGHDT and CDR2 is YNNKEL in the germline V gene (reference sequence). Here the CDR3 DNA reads TGTGCCAGCAGCCAAGAGAAGACAGCCTCCTATAATTCACCCCTCCACTTT. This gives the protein CASSQEKTASYNSPLHF.

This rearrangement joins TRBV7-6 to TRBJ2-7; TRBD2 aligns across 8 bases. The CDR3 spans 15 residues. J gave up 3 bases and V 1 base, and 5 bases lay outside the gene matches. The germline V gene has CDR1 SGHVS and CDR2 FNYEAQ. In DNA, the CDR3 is TGTGCCAGCAGCTTAGACTCTAGCGGGTACTACGAGCAGTACTTC. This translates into CASSLDSSGYYEQYF. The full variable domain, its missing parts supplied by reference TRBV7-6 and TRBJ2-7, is GAGVSQSPRYKVTKRGQDVALRCDPISGHVSLYWYRQALGQGPEFLTYFNYEAQQDKSGLPNDRFSAERPEGSISTLTIQRTEQRDSAMYRCASSLDSSGYYEQYFGPGTRLTVT.

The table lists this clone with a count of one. The CDR3 nucleotides read TGTGCCATCAGTGAATCCGGCAGGGGGGCTGAAGCTTTCTTT. Its translation is CAISESGRGAEAFF. The chain links TRBV10-3 to TRBJ1-1, with 7 bases matching TRBD1. Germline values: CDR1 ENHRY, CDR2 SYGVKD. The CDR3 extends over 14 amino acids. The junction had 7 bases not matched to a gene; V was cut back by 3 bases and J by 6 bases.

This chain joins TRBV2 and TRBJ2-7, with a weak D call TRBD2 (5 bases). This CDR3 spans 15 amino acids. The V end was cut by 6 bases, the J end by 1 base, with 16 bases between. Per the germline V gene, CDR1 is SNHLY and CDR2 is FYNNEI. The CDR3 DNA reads TGTGCCAGCAGCTTAGGCCGGGAAAAGTCCTACGAGCAGTACTTC. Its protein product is CASSLGREKSYEQYF.

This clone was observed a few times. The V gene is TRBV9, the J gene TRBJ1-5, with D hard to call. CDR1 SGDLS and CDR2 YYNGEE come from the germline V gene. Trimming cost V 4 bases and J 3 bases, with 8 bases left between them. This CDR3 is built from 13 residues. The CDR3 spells CASSPGFNQPQHF. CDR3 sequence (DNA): TGTGCCAGCAGCCCAGGTTTCAATCAGCCCCAGCATTTT.

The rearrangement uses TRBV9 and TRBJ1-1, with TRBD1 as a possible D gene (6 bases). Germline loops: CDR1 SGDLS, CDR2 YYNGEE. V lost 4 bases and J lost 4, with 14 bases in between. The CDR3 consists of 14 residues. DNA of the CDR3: TGTGCCAGCAGCACCACAGGGTCAAGCACTGAAGCTTTCTTT. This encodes CASSTTGSSTEAFF.

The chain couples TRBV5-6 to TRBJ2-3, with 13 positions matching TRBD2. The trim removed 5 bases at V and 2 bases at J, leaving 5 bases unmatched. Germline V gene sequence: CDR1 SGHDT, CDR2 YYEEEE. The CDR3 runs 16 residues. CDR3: CASRSGLAGATDTQYF. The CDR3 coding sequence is TGTGCCAGCAGGTCCGGACTAGCGGGGGCCACAGATACGCAGTATTTT. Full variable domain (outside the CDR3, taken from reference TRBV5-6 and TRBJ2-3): DAGVTQSPTHLIKTRGQQVTLRCSPKSGHDTVSWYQQALGQGPQFIFQYYEEEERQRGNFPDRFSGHQFPNYSSELNVNALLLGDSALYLCASRSGLAGATDTQYFGPGTRLTVL.

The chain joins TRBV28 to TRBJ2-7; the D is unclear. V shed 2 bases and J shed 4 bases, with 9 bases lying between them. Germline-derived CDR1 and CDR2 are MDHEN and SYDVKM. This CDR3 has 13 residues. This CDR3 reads CASSLTSAYEQYF. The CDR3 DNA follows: TGTGCCAGCAGTTTAACCTCAGCGTACGAGCAGTACTTC.

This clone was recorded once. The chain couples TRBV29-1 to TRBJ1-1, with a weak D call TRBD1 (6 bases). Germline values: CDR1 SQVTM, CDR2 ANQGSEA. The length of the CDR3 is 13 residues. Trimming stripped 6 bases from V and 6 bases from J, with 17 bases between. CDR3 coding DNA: TGCAGCGTCCAAGGGGGGGCCGGGGCTGAAGCTTTCTTT. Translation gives CSVQGGAGAEAFF.